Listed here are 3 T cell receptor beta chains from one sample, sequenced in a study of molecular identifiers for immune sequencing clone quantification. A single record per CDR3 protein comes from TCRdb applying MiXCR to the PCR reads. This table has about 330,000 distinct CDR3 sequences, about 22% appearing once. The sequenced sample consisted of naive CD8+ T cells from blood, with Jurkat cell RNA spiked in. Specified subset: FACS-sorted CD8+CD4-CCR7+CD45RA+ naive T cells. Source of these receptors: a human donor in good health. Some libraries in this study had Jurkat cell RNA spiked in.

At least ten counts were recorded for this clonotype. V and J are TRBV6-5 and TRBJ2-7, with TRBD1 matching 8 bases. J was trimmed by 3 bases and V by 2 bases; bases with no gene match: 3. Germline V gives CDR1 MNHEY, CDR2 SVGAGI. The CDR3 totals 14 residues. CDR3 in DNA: TGTGCCAGCAGTTACGTACAGGGGGGCTACGAGCAGTACTTC. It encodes CASSYVQGGYEQYF.

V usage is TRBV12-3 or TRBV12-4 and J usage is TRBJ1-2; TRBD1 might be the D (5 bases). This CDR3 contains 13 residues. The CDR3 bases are TGTGCTACTAAGGGGATTCCTAACTATGGCTACACCTTC. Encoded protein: CATKGIPNYGYTF.

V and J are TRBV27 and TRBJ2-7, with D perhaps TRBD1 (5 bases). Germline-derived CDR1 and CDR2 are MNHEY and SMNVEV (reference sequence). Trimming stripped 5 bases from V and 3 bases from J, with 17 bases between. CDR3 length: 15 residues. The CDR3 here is CASSPWVGHNYEQYF. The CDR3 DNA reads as TGTGCCAGCAGTCCCTGGGTCGGACACAACTACGAGCAGTACTTC.